The 23 T cell receptor beta chains presented below share a single source sample, sequenced in a study of shared clonotypes between healthy human individuals. Data came from immunoSEQ multiplex PCR; TCRdb stores just in-frame clones and leaves some out. The sample holds 2 million to 2.5 million clones, around 93% seen once. The specimen was naive CD4+ T cells from PBMCs. The subset denotes: CD45RA+ positively selected. The receptors originated from a man between 18 and 29 years old in good health. Some clones in this sample may be carry-over from other donors' samples.

The table lists this clone with a count of one. The genes are TRBV5-1 and TRBJ2-7; a possible D gene is TRBD1 (5 bases). The V gene lost 3 bases and the J gene lost 6 bases, with 22 bases spanning the gap. This CDR3 spans 16 amino acids. Per the germline V gene, CDR1 is SGHRS and CDR2 is YFSETQ. The CDR3 here is CASSSLSPGLFGEQYF. The DNA for the CDR3 is TGCGCCAGCAGCTCCCTGTCGCCAGGGCTGTTTGGCGAGCAGTACTTC.

The rearrangement links TRBV2 to TRBJ1-2; D not certain. V gave up 3 bases and J gave up 2 bases, with 10 bases separating them. The CDR3 has 14 residues. The germline CDR1 and CDR2 sequences are SNHLY and FYNNEI. The CDR3 reads CASSEVGRNYGYTF. The CDR3 DNA sequence: TGTGCCAGCAGTGAGGTCGGCAGGAACTATGGCTACACCTTC.

The chain recombines TRBV9 with TRBJ1-2; D gene unclear. Trimming left V 0 bases short and J 3 bases short, with 9 bases between. CDR1 is SGDLS and CDR2 is YYNGEE in the germline V gene. The CDR3 has 14 residues. CDR3 in amino acids: CASSVDVGDYGYTF. The DNA for the CDR3 is TGTGCCAGCAGCGTAGACGTAGGAGACTATGGCTACACCTTC.

With respect to this clone: A read error may account for a junction end that differs from germline. This chain connects TRBV28 to TRBJ1-2; no reliable D call. Looked up from germline, CDR1 is MDHEN and CDR2 is SYDVKM. The CDR3 is 13 amino acids. The CDR3 nucleotides read TGTGCCTGCAGTACGGACCTCAACTATGGCTACACCTTC. Translating gives CACSTDLNYGYTF.

V and J are TRBV27 and TRBJ1-1; D is possibly TRBD1 (5 bases). From germline, CDR1 is MNHEY and CDR2 SMNVEV (reference sequence). V was cut by 5 bases and J by 5 bases, with 18 bases left in between. The CDR3 sequence is 15 residues long. Here the CDR3 DNA reads TGTGCCAGCAGTCTGAGGTGGGGGGTAGGGACTGAAGCTTTCTTT. Residues: CASSLRWGVGTEAFF.

This clone was observed a handful of times. The rearrangement uses TRBV30 and TRBJ1-1; 7 positions agree with TRBD1. V shed 1 base and J 1 base; nucleotides not matched to a gene: 9. The length of the CDR3 is 16 residues. The germline V gene has CDR1 GTSNPN and CDR2 SVGIG (reference sequence). The CDR3 DNA sequence: TGTGCCTGGAGTGCGACAGGGTTGGGCCCGAACACTGAAGCTTTCTTT. Protein product: CAWSATGLGPNTEAFF. Looking up the rest from reference TRBV30 and TRBJ1-1 gives the full variable domain: SQTIHQWPATLVQPVGSPLSLECTVEGTSNPNLYWYRQAAGRGLQLLFYSVGIGQISSEVPQNLSASRPQDRQFILSSKKLLLSDSGFYLCAWSATGLGPNTEAFFGQGTRLTVV.

The V call is TRBV4-1, the J call TRBJ1-1; TRBD1 might be the D (5 bases). CDR1 MGHRA and CDR2 YSYEKL come from the germline V gene. The germline V and J ends were trimmed by 2 bases and 2 bases, with 12 bases remaining between them. The CDR3 runs 15 residues. DNA of the CDR3: TGCGCCAGCAGCCAACGTGACAGACCCAACACTGAAGCTTTCTTT. Translated: CASSQRDRPNTEAFF.

The V call is TRBV5-1, the J call TRBJ1-5; TRBD1 might be the D (6 bases). The CDR3 length is 13 residues. The V end was cut by 1 base, the J end by 8 bases, with 10 bases between. CDR1 and CDR2 from the germline V gene are SGHRS and YFSETQ. CDR3 protein: CASSLTGIEPQHF. In DNA, the CDR3 is TGCGCCAGCAGCTTGACAGGGATCGAGCCCCAGCATTTT.

This sequence joins TRBV10-1 and TRBJ2-1; 10 bases map to TRBD2. Germline lookup yields CDR1 WNHNN and CDR2 SYGVQD (reference sequence). There are 15 residues in the CDR3. The junction had 7 bases not matched to a gene; V was cut back by 3 bases and J by 8 bases. Here the CDR3 DNA reads TGCGCCAGCAGTGACGCAGCGGGAGGGATCGATGAGCAGTTCTTC. This encodes CASSDAAGGIDEQFF.

Remarks on this clone: At the DNA level, this CDR3 is encoded by other sequences in the same sample as well. The chain joins TRBV29-1 to TRBJ1-1; the D is unclear. Germline V CDR1 and CDR2: SQVTM, ANQGSEA. The CDR3 sequence is 13 residues long. Trimming cost V 6 bases and J 0 bases, with 11 bases left between them. The CDR3 sequence: CSVGGLMNTEAFF. Here the CDR3 DNA reads TGCAGCGTAGGTGGGTTAATGAACACTGAAGCTTTCTTT.

The CDR3 coding sequence is TGTGCCAGCAGCGGTATTCTGGGAGCGGAAAAACTGTTTTTT. This encodes CASSGILGAEKLFF. This chain joins TRBV5-5 and TRBJ1-4; D gene ambiguous. CDR1 is SGHKS, CDR2 YYEKEE, per germline (reference sequence). The CDR3 consists of 14 residues. V lost 4 bases and J lost 8, with 15 bases in between.

This chain uses TRBV6-5 with TRBJ2-7; no firm D call. In germline, CDR1 is MNHEY, CDR2 SVGAGI. The germline V and J ends were trimmed by 4 bases and 4 bases, with 11 bases remaining between them. The CDR3 spans 13 residues. The CDR3 loop is CASSFGSRYEQYF. CDR3 DNA: TGTGCCAGCAGTTTTGGCTCCAGATACGAGCAGTACTTC.

This clone was picked up one time. The chain carries TRBV30 and TRBJ2-5; 12 bases are a match to TRBD2. CDR3 length: 15 residues. Germline-derived CDR1 and CDR2 are GTSNPN and SVGIG (reference sequence). J was trimmed by 0 bases and V by 4 bases; bases with no gene match: 3. CDR3 amino acids: CAWTPSGRDQETQYF. CDR3 nucleotides: TGTGCCTGGACCCCTAGCGGGAGGGACCAAGAGACCCAGTACTTC.

The chain employs TRBV27 and TRBJ2-1, with TRBD1 matching over 7 bases. The V segment lost 2 bases and the J segment 8 bases; nucleotides outside the gene matches: 6. The germline CDR1 and CDR2 sequences are MNHEY and SMNVEV (reference sequence). CDR3 size: 14 residues. Written as DNA, the CDR3 is TGTGCCAGCAGTTTACTACAGGGGTTCGATGAGCAGTTCTTC. It is translated as CASSLLQGFDEQFF.

The chain employs TRBV5-1 and TRBJ2-3; D is ambiguous. This CDR3 comprises 18 residues. Germline CDR1 and CDR2: SGHRS and YFSETQ. Trimming left V 2 bases short and J 0 bases short, with 19 bases between. CDR3 nucleotide sequence: TGCGCCAGCAGCTTAGGGCCATCTTTACCCTCTAGCACAGATACGCAGTATTTT. Translated, it gives CASSLGPSLPSSTDTQYF.

The chain joins TRBV9 to TRBJ2-2; no reliable D call. Germline CDR1 reads SGDLS; CDR2 reads YYNGEE. The CDR3 is 16 residues long. V lost 0 bases and J 7 bases, leaving 16 bases between the germline ends. CDR3 amino acids: CASSVVLSPRNGELFF. CDR3 in DNA: TGTGCCAGCAGCGTAGTCCTGAGTCCTCGTAACGGGGAGCTGTTTTTT.

The CDR3 DNA reads as TGCGCCAGCAGCCAAACCACCACTAGCGGTACGGGGCAGTACTTC. This gives the protein CASSQTTTSGTGQYF. V gene TRBV4-3 combines with J gene TRBJ2-7; 8 bases align to TRBD2. V gave up 2 bases and J gave up 9 bases; unmatched junction bases: 12. The germline V gene encodes CDR1 LGHNA and CDR2 YSLEER. This CDR3 region has 15 residues.

As regards this clone: Other nucleotide sequences from this sample produce the same CDR3. The chain recombines TRBV7-3 with TRBJ2-2, with D possibly TRBD1 on 6 matching bases. V lost 2 bases, J lost 5 bases, and 12 bases lay in between. The V gene's germline CDR1 is SGHTA and CDR2 FQGTGA. The CDR3 consists of 15 residues. CDR3: CASSLSSQGTGELFF. CDR3 nucleotide sequence: TGTGCCAGCAGCTTATCGTCACAGGGTACCGGGGAGCTGTTTTTT.

V is TRBV5-4 and J is TRBJ2-3; a possible D gene is TRBD2 (6 bases). Trimming took off 5 bases at V and 4 bases at J, with 20 bases between the two ends. The CDR3 extends over 16 amino acids. Per germline, CDR1 SGHNT and CDR2 YYREEE (reference sequence). The CDR3 region is CASSRSTGEGSDTQYF. The CDR3 DNA follows: TGTGCCAGCAGTCGAAGTACGGGAGAAGGGTCAGATACGCAGTATTTT.

The chain is built from TRBV28 and TRBJ1-4; no clear D gene. CDR1 MDHEN and CDR2 SYDVKM come from the germline V gene. CDR3 length: 13 residues. The ends were cut back, 7 bases at V and 6 bases at J, with 12 bases in the middle. The CDR3 sequence is CASTREIYEKLFF. CDR3 bases: TGTGCCAGCACTAGGGAAATTTATGAAAAACTGTTTTTT.

This chain uses TRBV23-1 with TRBJ2-2; TRBD1 matches at 7 bases. TRBV23-1 is designated an ORF whose function remains uncertain. V was clipped by 6 bases and J by 6 bases; unmatched bases: 13. CDR3 length equals 16 residues. CDR3 sequence (DNA): TGCGCCAGCAGGCCCCTGACAGGGAGTAAATCCGGGGAGCTGTTTTTT. It codes for CASRPLTGSKSGELFF.

The chain couples TRBV7-3 to TRBJ1-2, with 7 nucleotides matching TRBD1. The CDR3 consists of 16 residues. Per the germline V gene, CDR1 is SGHTA and CDR2 is FQGTGA. V was pared by 4 bases and J by 7 bases, with 15 bases of the junction left unmatched. The CDR3 protein is CASSSRDRLSQSGYTF. The CDR3 DNA follows: TGTGCCAGCAGCTCAAGGGACAGACTGTCACAAAGTGGCTACACCTTC.

The V gene is TRBV5-1, the J gene TRBJ1-2; TRBD1 agrees at 7 bases. With V trimmed by 0 bases and J by 6 bases, 8 bases remained unmatched. This CDR3 region has 15 residues. CDR1 SGHRS and CDR2 YFSETQ come from the germline V gene. CDR3 residues: CASSLGTGSRDGYTF. CDR3 nucleotides: TGCGCCAGCAGCTTGGGGACAGGATCAAGAGATGGCTACACCTTC.